This T cell receptor (beta chain) was sequenced for a study of blood T cell repertoires in COVID-19. Study-wide context: Spain, Italy and the United States supplied samples that represented acute and convalescent COVID-19. The cDNA or gDNA used as material had been derived from T cells, B-cell-depleted T cells, or PBMCs.

In the original workflow: Estimation of nucleated cell counts was performed using reference gene primer amplification. Here immunoSEQ multiplex PCR was the method, and the copy in TCRdb shows in-frame clones only, minus some. V, J and clone size reflect that table, while D and trimming were determined from the DNA. The data hold about 24,000 clones, with roughly 88% observed a single time. With 4 bases clipped from V and 1 base from J, the junction kept 5 bases outside the gene matches. Germline V gene data show CDR1 as MNHEY and CDR2 as SMNVEV (reference sequence). This CDR3 comprises 15 residues. V is TRBV27 and J is TRBJ2-5, with 8 bases aligning to TRBD1. The receptor was isolated from a human donor with active COVID-19. The donor label of this sample is uncertain. Sequencing used peripheral blood. The CDR3 here is CASSSGQGGQETQYF. The CDR3 nucleotides read TGTGCCAGCAGTTCTGGACAGGGAGGCCAAGAGACCCAGTACTTC.